Here is one T cell receptor (beta chain) with its context. The data were produced by immunoSEQ multiplex PCR, yet TCRdb's version contains in-frame clones alone and is incomplete. The table has over 30,000 clones, over 80% seen once; the top ten hold 10%. These data are taken from a study of blood T cell repertoires in COVID-19. This CDR3 is 21 amino acids long. CDR1 is SGDLS and CDR2 is YYNGEE in the germline V gene. J gave up 4 bases and V 0 bases, and 19 bases lay outside the gene matches. The V call is TRBV9, the J call TRBJ2-3; 11 bases map to TRBD2. Material for sequencing was peripheral blood. The TCR sequence derives from an elderly man with active COVID-19. CDR3: CASSVDGFRGLAEGVADTQYF. The CDR3 nucleotides read TGTGCCAGCAGCGTAGATGGGTTTAGGGGACTAGCGGAGGGGGTAGCAGATACGCAGTATTTT.